These 18 T cell receptor beta chains were all obtained from the same sample, sequenced in a study of cytomegalovirus exposure and HLA in healthy donors (dated 2017 in TCRdb). Libraries came from the immunoSEQ multiplex PCR assay. For the multiplex PCR, a mixture combining 60 forward primers for TCR Vbeta segments and 13 reverse primers for TCR Jbeta segments was used. TCRdb holds this immuneACCESS table with in-frame rearrangements only. Some clones are missing; in checked studies, unresolved V genes explain under half, and the rest has no known cause. This sample comprises under 130,000 clones, just under 80% of them detected only once. The ten largest clones take up around 1.2% of the sample. Sequencing used PBMCs. The receptors were gathered from a man aged 25-45 years in good health and CMV-seronegative.

This clone appeared a few times. The rearrangement links TRBV19 to TRBJ1-3; 8 positions match TRBD1. The CDR3 is 14 amino acids. Germline V lookup: CDR1 LNHDA, CDR2 SQIVND (reference sequence). After removal of 7 bases from V and 1 base from J, the junction contained 3 bases not matched to a gene. This CDR3 reads CASNRGLSGNTIYF. CDR3 nucleotides: TGTGCCAGTAACAGGGGGTTATCTGGAAACACCATATATTTT.

The rearrangement joins TRBV28 to TRBJ1-5; 8 bases match TRBD1. Unmatched junction bases numbered 5, after V lost 5 bases and J lost 5 bases. The germline CDR1 and CDR2 sequences are MDHEN and SYDVKM. This CDR3 comprises 14 residues. CDR3: CASSPDRAHQPQHF. The CDR3, as DNA: TGTGCCAGCAGTCCGGACAGGGCCCATCAGCCCCAGCATTTT.

A single count supports this clone. The chain joins TRBV7-9 to TRBJ2-3, with 9 bases aligning to TRBD2. The CDR3 is 16 amino acids. J gave up 2 bases and V 10 bases, and 13 bases lay outside the gene matches. Germline V lookup: CDR1 SEHNR, CDR2 FQNEAQ (reference sequence). In DNA form, the CDR3 reads TGTGCCACATCAGCCCCCCTAGCGGGGCACACAGATACGCAGTATTTT. Amino acids: CATSAPLAGHTDTQYF.

The chain carries TRBV5-4 and TRBJ1-6, with D unresolved. Trimming cost V 1 base and J 5 bases, with 10 bases left between them. Germline assignment: CDR1 SGHNT and CDR2 YYREEE (reference sequence). The CDR3 runs 15 residues. The CDR3 coding sequence is TGTGCCAGCAGCTTGAGCGGCAGAAATAATTCACCCCTCCACTTT. Protein: CASSLSGRNNSPLHF.

The CDR3 bases are TGTGCCAGCAGTGGTGAGCCCCCAGGCGAGCAGTACTTC. As protein: CASSGEPPGEQYF. The V gene is TRBV6-1, the J gene TRBJ2-7, with D unclear. Deletions cut 4 bases from V and 6 bases from J, with 13 bases between. CDR3 length: 13 residues. Germline assignment: CDR1 MNHNS and CDR2 SASEGT.

This clone was seen a few times. This chain uses TRBV27 with TRBJ2-5; D unresolved. Germline V gene data show CDR1 as MNHEY and CDR2 as SMNVEV (reference sequence). V was trimmed by 0 bases and J by 2 bases, leaving 4 bases between them. This CDR3 spans 13 amino acids. This chain's CDR3 is CASSLSSQETQYF. In DNA form, the CDR3 reads TGTGCCAGCAGTTTATCCTCTCAAGAGACCCAGTACTTC.

The J gene is TRBJ2-1, the V gene TRBV19; TRBD1 is a possible D gene (6 bases). There are 13 residues in the CDR3. With 0 bases removed from V and 9 bases from J, the gap between germline ends came to 9 bases. The germline CDR1 and CDR2 sequences are LNHDA and SQIVND (reference sequence). The CDR3 here is CASSIDRGGEQFF. The DNA for the CDR3 is TGTGCCAGTAGTATAGACAGGGGCGGTGAGCAGTTCTTC.

The chain links TRBV5-6 to TRBJ2-1; D might be TRBD1 (5 bases). Germline V CDR1 and CDR2: SGHDT, YYEEEE. Trimming took 1 base from V and 6 from J, leaving 8 bases between them. This CDR3 has 13 amino acids. The CDR3 here is CASSLQGGNEQFF. Written as DNA, the CDR3 is TGTGCCAGCAGCTTGCAGGGTGGCAATGAGCAGTTCTTC.

The chain combines TRBV6-5 with TRBJ2-3; the D gene is possibly TRBD1 (5 bases). The CDR3 has 14 amino acids. Germline-derived CDR1 and CDR2 are MNHEY and SVGAGI. V lost 0 bases, J lost 2 bases, and 6 bases lay in between. CDR3 nucleotide sequence: TGTGCCAGCAGTTACTCGACAGTCACAGATACGCAGTATTTT. Translating gives CASSYSTVTDTQYF.

The gene calls are TRBV13 and TRBJ2-1; 8 bases agree with TRBD1. The ends lost 2 bases at V and 2 bases at J; junction bases unmatched: 2. The CDR3 is 15 residues long. Germline CDR1 PRHDT, CDR2 FYEKMQ (reference sequence). DNA of the CDR3: TGTGCCAGCAGCTTAACAGGGGGACCCTACAATGAGCAGTTCTTC. Translated: CASSLTGGPYNEQFF.

The chain couples TRBV7-9 to TRBJ1-1; a weak D match, TRBD1 (5 bases). The germline V gene encodes CDR1 SEHNR and CDR2 FQNEAQ (reference sequence). CDR3 length: 13 residues. Trimming took 5 bases from V and 5 from J, leaving 12 bases between them. This chain's CDR3 is CASSQGSGTEAFF. The CDR3 DNA reads as TGTGCCAGCAGCCAGGGATCCGGGACTGAAGCTTTCTTT.

CDR3 nucleotide sequence: TGTGCCAGCAGCGTAGAACCGTGGGCCTCTGGGGCCAACGTCCTGACTTTC. Translating it yields CASSVEPWASGANVLTF. This chain connects TRBV9 to TRBJ2-6; D remains ambiguous. Trimming left V 0 bases short and J 0 bases short, with 10 bases between. The CDR3 is made up of 17 amino acids. Germline V gene data show CDR1 as SGDLS and CDR2 as YYNGEE. The whole variable domain, remainder taken from reference TRBV9 and TRBJ2-6, is DSGVTQTPKHLITATGQRVTLRCSPRSGDLSVYWYQQSLDQGLQFLIQYYNGEERAKGNILERFSAQQFPDLHSELNLSSLELGDSALYFCASSVEPWASGANVLTFGAGSRLTVL.

The rearrangement links TRBV5-1 to TRBJ2-3; TRBD2 might be the D (6 bases). The CDR3 is 17 amino acids. Germline CDR1 and CDR2: SGHRS and YFSETQ. Between the trimmed V and J ends, which lost 1 base and 2 bases, there was a span of 17 bases. The CDR3 DNA follows: TGCGCCAGCAGCTTGTCGTGGCGGGGTGACCACACAGATACGCAGTATTTT. Translated: CASSLSWRGDHTDTQYF.

This clone has just a few counts. V and J are TRBV30 and TRBJ2-1; D unresolved. Deletions cut 1 base from V and 4 bases from J, with 11 bases between. The CDR3 totals 14 residues. Germline V gene lookup returns CDR1 GTSNPN and CDR2 SVGIG (reference sequence). The CDR3: CAWSETSPYNEQFF. As DNA, the CDR3 is TGTGCCTGGAGTGAGACTTCCCCATACAATGAGCAGTTCTTC.

V and J are TRBV5-4 and TRBJ2-6, with 9 bases that match TRBD1. Germline V gene sequence: CDR1 SGHNT, CDR2 YYREEE (reference sequence). V was pared by 3 bases and J by 0 bases, with 7 bases of the junction left unmatched. The CDR3 is 18 amino acids. The chain's CDR3 is CASSSPGQGLSGANVLTF. The CDR3 DNA is TGTGCCAGCAGCTCGCCGGGACAGGGCCTCTCTGGGGCCAACGTCCTGACTTTC.

The V and J genes are TRBV5-1 and TRBJ2-1; TRBD2 matches 10 bases. This CDR3 is 18 amino acids long. J gave up 3 bases and V 0 bases, and 9 bases lay outside the gene matches. Germline V gene data show CDR1 as SGHRS and CDR2 as YFSETQ. CDR3 DNA sequence: TGCGCCAGCAGCTTGGGTTTTCTAGCGGGAGAAAACTACAATGAGCAGTTCTTC. Amino acid sequence: CASSLGFLAGENYNEQFF.

The chain links TRBV30 to TRBJ2-1, with 9 bases that match TRBD2. V trimming: 4 bases; J trimming: 1 base; junction bases outside the gene matches: 5. The CDR3 loop spans 15 amino acids. Germline values: CDR1 GTSNPN, CDR2 SVGIG (reference sequence). The CDR3 nucleotides are TGTGCCTGGAATGGCCTAGCGGGATCCTACAATGAGCAGTTCTTC. Its translation: CAWNGLAGSYNEQFF.

The rearrangement uses TRBV2 and TRBJ1-1; D ambiguous. There are 15 residues in the CDR3. The V and J ends lost 7 bases and 4 bases respectively, with 19 bases between them. CDR1 and CDR2 (germline): SNHLY, FYNNEI. This CDR3 reads CASTRQSILVTEAFF. The CDR3 DNA reads TGTGCCAGCACCCGACAATCGATCTTGGTCACTGAAGCTTTCTTT. Combining the CDR3 with reference TRBV2 and TRBJ1-1 gives the whole variable domain EPEVTQTPSHQVTQMGQEVILRCVPISNHLYFYWYRQILGQKVEFLVSFYNNEISEKSEIFDDQFSVERPDGSNFTLKIRSTKLEDSAMYFCASTRQSILVTEAFFGQGTRLTVV.